Listed below are T cell receptor beta chains from one sample, sequenced in a study of cytomegalovirus exposure and HLA in healthy donors. The protocol was immunoSEQ multiplex PCR, while the TCRdb copy is restricted to in-frame clones and leaves out a portion. The sample yields about 130,000 clones, about 70% seen once. The sequenced material came from PBMCs. The receptor source for this set is a woman aged 55-69 years in good health and CMV-seropositive. Each CDR3 is given without its conserved first and last residue. Fields, in order: J gene, CDR3 length, V gene, CDR3 protein.

j_call: TRBJ2-1; cdr3_length: 11; v_call: TRBV10-1; cdr3_aa: ASSRAAYNEQF
j_call: TRBJ2-7; cdr3_length: 11; v_call: TRBV7-3; cdr3_aa: ASSSNHRGEQY
j_call: TRBJ2-7; cdr3_length: 13; v_call: TRBV7-3; cdr3_aa: ASSLGLAGAGEQY
j_call: TRBJ1-1; cdr3_length: 12; v_call: TRBV2; cdr3_aa: ASNRGYQNTEAF
j_call: TRBJ1-2; cdr3_length: 12; v_call: TRBV11-3; cdr3_aa: ASSLGRGPYGYT
j_call: TRBJ2-1; cdr3_length: 13; v_call: TRBV5-1; cdr3_aa: ASSPGQGYYNEQF
j_call: TRBJ2-4; cdr3_length: 11; v_call: TRBV5-6; cdr3_aa: ASSLGRMNIQY
j_call: TRBJ2-3; cdr3_length: 13; v_call: TRBV5-1; cdr3_aa: ASSLDRIATDTQY
j_call: TRBJ2-2; cdr3_length: 10; v_call: TRBV10-1; cdr3_aa: ASSVGFGKLF
j_call: TRBJ1-1; cdr3_length: 10; v_call: TRBV7-2; cdr3_aa: ASSLAKSEAF
j_call: TRBJ1-5; cdr3_length: 12; v_call: TRBV2; cdr3_aa: ASRTRQGDQPQH
j_call: TRBJ1-1; cdr3_length: 15; v_call: TRBV6-4; cdr3_aa: ASSDGPYGERYTEAF
j_call: TRBJ1-1; cdr3_length: 15; v_call: TRBV7-9; cdr3_aa: ASSLDPGLTTRTEAF
j_call: TRBJ1-6; cdr3_length: 13; v_call: TRBV19; cdr3_aa: ASSIGGRVHSPLH
j_call: TRBJ1-2; cdr3_length: 11; v_call: TRBV5-5; cdr3_aa: ASSLDPRRGYT
j_call: TRBJ2-7; cdr3_length: 14; v_call: TRBV5-1; cdr3_aa: ASSLTGTGAVSEQY
j_call: TRBJ1-3; cdr3_length: 14; v_call: TRBV15; cdr3_aa: ATRSWGQGPGNTIY
j_call: TRBJ2-3; cdr3_length: 12; v_call: TRBV10-1; cdr3_aa: ASSRDRGSDTQY
j_call: TRBJ1-4; cdr3_length: 12; v_call: TRBV19; cdr3_aa: ASSKGDKWEKLF
j_call: TRBJ2-2; cdr3_length: 11; v_call: TRBV15; cdr3_aa: ATRAGGTGELF
j_call: TRBJ2-5; cdr3_length: 11; v_call: TRBV6-4; cdr3_aa: ASSFGPGETQY
j_call: TRBJ1-3; cdr3_length: 12; v_call: TRBV19; cdr3_aa: ASSEDRDRNTVY
j_call: TRBJ2-7; cdr3_length: 13; v_call: TRBV4-1; cdr3_aa: ASSQVQDGPYEQY
j_call: TRBJ1-5; cdr3_length: 13; v_call: TRBV4-1; cdr3_aa: ASSIGTGEHQPQH
j_call: TRBJ1-1; cdr3_length: 14; v_call: TRBV5-1; cdr3_aa: ASSSTSSGGDTEAF